This entry is about one TCR beta chain. What it recognizes is unknown. Germline V gene data show CDR1 as MNHEY and CDR2 as SMNVEV (reference sequence). V was shortened by 3 bases and J by 4 bases, with 7 bases between the two germline ends. CDR3 length: 13 residues. Clones were sequenced by immunoSEQ multiplex PCR, and TCRdb holds only the in-frame ones, with some missing. The sample holds roughly 42,000 clones, 88% seen once. These data are taken from a study of T cell responses to AZD1222 COVID-19 vaccine. Regarding the study as a whole: Spike-specific TCR breadth rose after two AZD1222 doses, and depth rose as well. Along spike, vaccine-associated CD4 TCRs were found throughout, with dominance at 160-218 and 743-854. Variant regions that are unmutated are reportedly the target of nearly half of spike-specific TCRs. Seropositive status at baseline applied to only 5 to 7 AZD1222 recipients.

The source material was peripheral blood, sampled 28 days after the second dose of the MenACWY control vaccine. The source is an adult who received the MenACWY meningococcal vaccine as a control. The chain links TRBV27 to TRBJ2-1; D might be TRBD2 (5 bases). The CDR3 loop is CASSFGGYNEQFF. CDR3 in DNA: TGTGCCAGCAGTTTTGGAGGTTACAATGAGCAGTTCTTC.